Here is one TCR beta chain with its context. The antigen remains undetermined. This CDR3 comprises 19 residues. The data were obtained in a study of cytomegalovirus exposure and HLA in healthy donors. Study summary: Most donors, more than 80% of a few hundred genotyped, fell in the Caucasian-associated ancestry cluster. Study-wide results and limits: A later analysis linked a missense DCLRE1C variant to TCR beta V- and J-gene trimming. Researchers reported from a later analysis that most CMV-associated TCR beta chains appeared HLA-restricted.

A multiplex PCR was run with 60 Vbeta primers and 13 Jbeta primers. The protocol was immunoSEQ multiplex PCR, while the TCRdb copy is restricted to in-frame clones and leaves out a portion. Among some 150,000 clones listed, under 80% were seen once. The gene calls are TRBV21-1 and TRBJ1-3; the tabulated D call, TRBD1, remains unverified against the DNA. TRBV21-1 is described as a pseudogene. The clonotype originates from a man aged 35-49 years in good health and CMV-seronegative. Sequenced material: PBMCs. The CDR3, as DNA: TGTGCCAGCAGCAAAAAAAGGAACAGGGAAATGGGTCCCGGAAACACCATATATTTT. Protein product: CASSKKRNREMGPGNTIYF.